Sequencing of this T cell receptor (beta chain) was carried out in a study of blood T cells in healthy people across ages. The CDR3 contains 14 residues. Trimming removed 6 bases at V and 3 bases at J, with 12 bases between. This clonotype was counted at least ten times. For the second PCR, which ran for 7 to 11 cycles, a sample-barcoded 5' primer and a J-beta primer mix were used. One entry per CDR3 protein results from TCRdb running MiXCR on the 5' RACE reads. The sample carries about 1.4 million distinct CDR3 sequences, almost 60% recorded once. This chain uses TRBV12-3 or TRBV12-4 with TRBJ1-5; tentative D call: TRBD1 (6 bases). Material for sequencing was blood. The source of this sequence is a man between 18 and 29 years old in good health. The chain's CDR3 is CASSRGHSNQPQHF. In DNA form, the CDR3 reads TGTGCCAGCAGCCGGGGACACTCCAATCAGCCCCAGCATTTT.